The entry below describes one TCR beta chain. Its target is unknown. The data belong to a study of Graves' ophthalmopathy and Graves' hyperthyroidism. Study-wide points: A model built from 13 signatures distinguished ophthalmopathy from stable hyperthyroidism with 85% to 90% sensitivity and about 80% specificity.

Investigators amplified TCR beta CDR3 regions from RNA transcripts. The library came from an HTBI-primed first-round RT-PCR and a second-round multiplex PCR. TCRdb re-analysed the multiplex PCR reads in MiXCR, keeping a single row per CDR3 protein. The sample consists of roughly 420,000 distinct CDR3 sequences, around a fifth of them appearing once. The origin of this receptor is a woman under 30 with stable Graves' hyperthyroidism. The sequenced sample consisted of peripheral blood.

The CDR3 coding sequence is TGTGCCAGCTCATCTCAGCCAGGCTCCTATAATTCACCCCTCCACTTT. Its protein is CASSSQPGSYNSPLHF. V is TRBV18 and J is TRBJ1-6; D uncertain. The CDR3 has 16 residues. Looked up from germline, CDR1 is KGHSH and CDR2 is LQKENI. V was pared by 5 bases and J by 0 bases, with 11 bases between.